One and the same sample provided the 11 T cell receptor beta chains below, sequenced in a study (TCRdb year 2016). The method behind the library was RT-PCR. Instrument on record: Illumina MiSeq. TCRdb applied fastp at Q25 and MiXCR to the public reads, then kept only in-frame beta chains. When rows share a CDR3 protein, they turn into one entry using the most common DNA and genes. This sample comprises almost 700,000 distinct CDR3 sequences, 14% of them detected only once. In total, the top ten clones hold around 3.3% of the sample. The specimen was memory CD4+ T cells from blood. The receptors originated from a female donor in good health, serving as a healthy control.

V is TRBV24-1 and J is TRBJ2-1; 8 positions agree with TRBD2. Germline CDR1 reads KGHDR; CDR2 reads SFDVKD. The CDR3 spans 16 residues. V lost 2 bases to trimming and J lost 3 bases; unmatched junction nucleotides: 5. In nucleotides, the CDR3 is TGTGCCACCAGTGATTCCACGCGGGGGGACTACAATGAGCAGTTCTTC. Amino acid sequence: CATSDSTRGDYNEQFF.

This clonotype was detected many times. CDR3 protein: CASSSRTSGRNEQFF. CDR3 nucleotides: TGTGCCAGCAGTTCCCGGACTAGCGGGAGAAATGAGCAGTTCTTC. The chain carries TRBV12-3 or TRBV12-4 and TRBJ2-1, with 13 positions matching TRBD2. This CDR3 is 15 amino acids long. With 4 bases clipped from V and 7 bases from J, the junction kept 4 bases outside the gene matches.

This clonotype was seen a few times. V and J are TRBV10-3 and TRBJ2-7; TRBD1 aligns across 7 bases. CDR3 length: 16 amino acids. With 3 bases clipped from V and 5 bases from J, the junction kept 13 bases outside the gene matches. Germline CDR1 is ENHRY and CDR2 is SYGVKD. CDR3 sequence (DNA): TGTGCCATCAGTGACTCAAGGACAGGTTTGTTGCACGAGCAGTACTTC. Amino acid sequence: CAISDSRTGLLHEQYF.

This clonotype was counted a few times. The chain joins TRBV10-3 to TRBJ1-5; weak D call: TRBD1 (5 bases). Trimming cost V 4 bases and J 0 bases, with 13 bases left between them. The germline V gene encodes CDR1 ENHRY and CDR2 SYGVKD. This CDR3 region has 16 residues. The CDR3 loop is CAISARWTSSNQPQHF. CDR3 nucleotide sequence: TGTGCCATCAGTGCCCGATGGACAAGTAGCAATCAGCCCCAGCATTTT.

Only a few counts were recorded for this clonotype. The V call is TRBV12-3 or TRBV12-4, the J call TRBJ1-5; D possibly corresponds to TRBD1 (6 bases). V was trimmed by 5 bases and J by 2 bases, leaving 13 bases between them. The CDR3 consists of 15 residues. The CDR3 region has the DNA TGTGCCAGCAGTCAACAGGGTTTGGGCAATCAGCCCCAGCATTTT. Its protein product is CASSQQGLGNQPQHF.

This clonotype was observed many times. J is TRBJ2-7 and V is TRBV27, with D possibly being TRBD1 or TRBD2 (5 bases each). V gave up 5 bases and J gave up 0 bases, with 17 bases separating them. CDR1 and CDR2 (germline): MNHEY, SMNVEV (reference sequence). This CDR3 spans 16 amino acids. CDR3 nucleotide sequence: TGTGCCAGCAGTGGGGCGGGTCGGCGGTCCTCCTACGAGCAGTACTTC. Its translation: CASSGAGRRSSYEQYF.

This clonotype showed up many times. The chain employs TRBV5-1 and TRBJ2-1, with TRBD2 identical over 9 bases. The junction had 7 bases not matched to a gene; V was cut back by 0 bases and J by 6 bases. This CDR3 has 16 amino acids. Germline CDR1 is SGHRS and CDR2 is YFSETQ. CDR3 loop: CASSLDPSGARNEQFF. CDR3 coding DNA: TGCGCCAGCAGCTTGGATCCTAGCGGGGCCCGCAATGAGCAGTTCTTC.

This chain uses TRBV7-6 with TRBJ1-5, with D possibly TRBD1 on 5 matching bases. This CDR3 contains 15 residues. Germline-derived CDR1 and CDR2 are SGHVS and FNYEAQ. The germline V and J ends were trimmed by 6 bases and 3 bases, with 15 bases remaining between them. The DNA of the CDR3 is TGTGCCAGCAGTAAAGAGGCAGGGAACAATCAGCCCCAGCATTTT. Protein sequence: CASSKEAGNNQPQHF. The complete variable domain, with remaining parts taken from reference TRBV7-6 and TRBJ1-5, reads GAGVSQSPRYKVTKRGQDVALRCDPISGHVSLYWYRQALGQGPEFLTYFNYEAQQDKSGLPNDRFSAERPEGSISTLTIQRTEQRDSAMYRCASSKEAGNNQPQHFGDGTRLSIL.

This clonotype appeared many times. The chain has TRBV5-4 and TRBJ2-7; D not resolved. The CDR3 runs 15 residues. The germline gives CDR1 SGHNT, CDR2 YYREEE (reference sequence). V lost 0 bases to trimming and J lost 0 bases, with 10 bases between them. Written as DNA, the CDR3 is TGTGCCAGCAGCTTGGCCCGATCTGACTCCTACGAGCAGTACTTC. It translates to CASSLARSDSYEQYF.

This clonotype appeared a few times. The chain has TRBV5-1 and TRBJ2-7; the match to TRBD2 covers 14 bases. The trim removed 4 bases at V and 2 bases at J, leaving 8 bases unmatched. The CDR3 totals 17 residues. Looked up from germline, CDR1 is SGHRS and CDR2 is YFSETQ. The CDR3 sequence is CASSPGLAGDRAYEQYF. Here the CDR3 DNA reads TGCGCCAGCAGCCCGGGACTAGCGGGAGACAGGGCCTACGAGCAGTACTTC. The full variable domain, in which reference TRBV5-1 and TRBJ2-7 provide the parts outside the CDR3, is KAGVTQTPRYLIKTRGQQVTLSCSPISGHRSVSWYQQTPGQGLQFLFEYFSETQRNKGNFPGRFSGRQFSNSRSEMNVSTLELGDSALYLCASSPGLAGDRAYEQYFGPGTRLTVT.

This clonotype appeared a few times. V usage is TRBV5-1 and J usage is TRBJ2-2, with TRBD1 matching 12 bases. The germline CDR1 and CDR2 sequences are SGHRS and YFSETQ. This CDR3 spans 17 amino acids. Trimming took 4 bases from V and 6 from J; bases not matched to a gene: 10. In nucleotides, the CDR3 is TGCGCCAGCAGCCTGTTGGGACAGGGGGCGAGGGCCGGGGAGCTGTTTTTT. Encoded protein: CASSLLGQGARAGELFF.